Following are 13 T cell receptor beta chains from one sample sequenced in a study of vaccination effects on CD4 cells after COVID-19. Their specific antigens are unknown. Libraries were prepared by immunoSEQ multiplex PCR; TCRdb keeps only in-frame clonotypes and omits some of them. The table records about 73,000 clones, about 70% of them present only once. Ahead of sequencing, the ViraFEST assay grew antigen-specific CD4+ T cells using viral peptide pools. Subsequent to about 10 days of culture, CD4+ T cells were isolated. None of these healthy vaccinees had been infected with SARS-CoV-2 before vaccination. The sequencing used CD4+ T cells from PBMCs cultured with HCoV-NL63 spike peptides, collected before COVID-19 vaccination. Receptor source: a human donor who received a COVID-19 vaccine.

The chain employs TRBV5-1 and TRBJ1-1, with TRBD1 matching 11 bases. Trimming at V came to 4 bases and at J to 3 bases, leaving 2 bases not matched to a gene. This CDR3 has 14 residues. Germline V CDR1 and CDR2: SGHRS, YFSETQ. CDR3 residues: CASSRDRGYTEAFF. DNA of the CDR3: TGCGCCAGCAGCCGGGACAGGGGGTACACTGAAGCTTTCTTT.

This chain connects TRBV5-8 to TRBJ1-3; D gene ambiguous. Deletions cut 4 bases from V and 4 bases from J, with 12 bases between. The CDR3 covers 14 residues. From germline, CDR1 is SGHTS and CDR2 YDEGEE. The CDR3 DNA is TGTGCCAGCAGCCGAGAAATGAGAGGAAACACCATATATTTT. Amino acids: CASSREMRGNTIYF. The full variable domain, rest sourced from reference TRBV5-8 and TRBJ1-3, is EAGVTQSPTHLIKTRGQQATLRCSPISGHTSVYWYQQALGLGLQFLLWYDEGEERNRGNFPPRFSGRQFPNYSSELNVNALELEDSALYLCASSREMRGNTIYFGEGSWLTVV.

The chain combines TRBV21-1 with TRBJ2-1; the table names TRBD2, a call not compared with the DNA. TRBV21-1 represents a pseudogene. The CDR3 contains 14 residues. The CDR3, as DNA: TGTGCCAGCAGCAAAGAGAGGACTAGGGCTGAGCAGTTCTTC. This sequence encodes CASSKERTRAEQFF.

The CDR3 sequence is CASSLTSGGATGELFF. CDR3 DNA sequence: TGTGCCAGCAGTTTAACTAGCGGGGGGGCCACCGGGGAGCTGTTTTTT. The V call is TRBV2, the J call TRBJ2-2; 13 bases match TRBD2. After removal of 5 bases from V and 4 bases from J, the junction contained 4 bases not matched to a gene. Germline V gene sequence: CDR1 SNHLY, CDR2 FYNNEI. There are 16 residues in the CDR3.

Only one count was recorded for this clone. This sequence joins TRBV2 and TRBJ1-2, with D unclear. Trimming took 3 bases from V and 0 from J, leaving 20 bases between them. CDR1 and CDR2 (germline): SNHLY, FYNNEI. CDR3 size: 18 residues. This CDR3 reads CASSEEVFLSTANYGYTF. The CDR3 DNA sequence: TGTGCCAGCAGTGAGGAGGTTTTTCTATCGACCGCTAACTATGGCTACACCTTC.

This sequence joins TRBV6-5 and TRBJ1-6, with D hard to call. This CDR3 is built from 15 residues. V lost 7 bases to trimming and J lost 0 bases, with 10 bases between them. Germline CDR1 reads MNHEY; CDR2 reads SVGAGI. Here the CDR3 reads CASIQLSSYNSPLHF. The CDR3 nucleotides read TGTGCCAGCATACAGTTGAGCTCCTATAATTCACCCCTCCACTTT.

The V and J genes are TRBV5-5 and TRBJ2-7; weak D call: TRBD1 (6 bases). The germline V gene has CDR1 SGHKS and CDR2 YYEKEE (reference sequence). Trimming took off 4 bases at V and 0 bases at J, with 17 bases between the two ends. The CDR3 runs to 16 residues. CDR3 coding DNA: TGTGCCAGCAGCATGCCCGGGACAACCTACTCCTACGAGCAGTACGTC. Translation: CASSMPGTTYSYEQYV.

The chain is built from TRBV7-3 and TRBJ2-3, with 11 bases lining up with TRBD2. CDR1 SGHTA and CDR2 FQGTGA come from the germline V gene. With 5 bases clipped from V and 5 bases from J, the junction kept 12 bases outside the gene matches. This CDR3 has 17 amino acids. This CDR3 is CASSHQGSGGAIDTQYF. CDR3 coding DNA: TGTGCCAGCAGCCATCAGGGTAGCGGGGGGGCGATAGATACGCAGTATTTT.

In this sample, this clone turned up a few times. The genes are TRBV5-4 and TRBJ1-2; 7 nucleotides line up with TRBD1. The CDR3 has 13 residues. J gave up 6 bases and V 3 bases, and 5 bases lay outside the gene matches. Germline loops: CDR1 SGHNT, CDR2 YYREEE (reference sequence). The DNA for the CDR3 is TGTGCCAGCAGCTGGGAGACAGGGAATGGCTACACCTTC. As protein: CASSWETGNGYTF.

V and J are TRBV7-2 and TRBJ1-1; maybe TRBD1 (6 bases). V was pared by 7 bases and J by 1 base, with 16 bases between. Germline V CDR1 and CDR2: SGHTA, FQGNSA. The length of the CDR3 is 15 residues. The DNA of the CDR3 is TGTGCCAGCACCCTATGGGGCAGGGGGAACACTGAAGCTTTCTTT. Protein product: CASTLWGRGNTEAFF.

This chain connects TRBV7-3 to TRBJ2-2; D not certain. The CDR3 totals 14 residues. Germline V gene lookup returns CDR1 SGHTA and CDR2 FQGTGA. V lost 6 bases and J 1 base, leaving 9 bases between the germline ends. CDR3 DNA: TGTGCCAGCAGACCGGACCTGAACACCGGGGAGCTGTTTTTT. Its protein is CASRPDLNTGELFF.

The rearrangement links TRBV7-9 to TRBJ2-7; 8 bases align to TRBD1. CDR1 and CDR2 (germline): SEHNR, FQNEAQ (reference sequence). The CDR3 contains 15 residues. Losses at the gene ends were 5 bases for V and 5 bases for J; bases not matched to a gene: 11. CDR3 loop: CASSLRTGSKNEQYV. CDR3 bases: TGTGCCAGCAGCCTAAGGACAGGGAGTAAAAACGAGCAGTACGTC.

The chain uses TRBV3-1 (or the pseudogene TRBV3-2) and TRBJ1-6; a possible D gene is TRBD1 (5 bases). V lost 2 bases, J lost 9 bases, and 11 bases lay in between. The CDR3 contains 14 residues. The germline CDR1 and CDR2 sequences are LGHDT and YNNKEL (reference sequence). CDR3 protein: CASSQTGQGSPLHF. As DNA, the CDR3 is TGTGCCAGCAGCCAAACAGGTCAGGGTTCACCCCTCCACTTT.